This T cell receptor (beta chain) stems from a study of cytomegalovirus exposure and HLA in healthy donors (dated by TCRdb to the late 2010s). General notes on the study: An earlier analysis of about 560 of the donors reported approximately 260 Gb of sequence data and some 110 million unique TCR beta sequences obtained from 180 million or so T cells. Approximately 330 gigabases of sequencing data and around 80 million unique TCR sequences made up an early release that covered 640 HLA-typed donors. Among the roughly 400 genotyped donors, around 81% belonged to the genetic ancestry cluster associated with self-reported Caucasian donors. The study aimed to test whether cataloging public T cell receptors could reveal signatures of past pathogen exposure. The T cell repertoires of several hundred subjects were profiled by immunosequencing and related to cytomegalovirus serostatus. In addition to the first cohort of roughly 670 subjects, a separate validation cohort of 120 different subjects was used. To predict cytomegalovirus infection status, the study brought together high-throughput TCR immunosequencing, statistical association of individual TCRs with disease status, and machine learning. A later analysis re-examined previously published TCR beta repertoires from several hundred donors and added high-resolution HLA genotyping to investigate patterns of TCR occurrence. Rather than drawing on any new phenotypic data, the later analysis identified candidate immune exposures from TCR beta sequences and the way those sequences occurred across donors. An earlier analysis of 587 of the donors applied high-throughput TCR beta sequencing to assess whether each TCR beta V gene segment acted as functional or pseudogenic. Alongside the repertoire data, information on donor age, sex, ethnicity and CMV serostatus was compiled. A later genetic analysis took genome-wide SNP genotypes for about 55% of the 666 donors and used that subset as a discovery cohort. All discovery cohort repertoires had been generated on a single sequencing platform. Both class I and class II loci were covered by HLA typing, at four-digit resolution. Typing coverage varied by locus: about 629-640 donors for A, B, C, DRB1 and DQB1; approximately 500 for DQA1; about 570 for DPA1; 450 to 480 for DPB1. A handful of DR-DQ haplotypes were treated as single units for association and clustering because of strong linkage in the cohort. On average, roughly 250,000 unique TCR beta nucleotide sequences were sequenced per donor among about 400 genotyped donors of the cohort, with around 19% of those sequences being non-productive. The research as a whole found: A group of highly shared sequence variants was considered likely to be a technical artifact of the sequencing pipeline. Presence/absence analyses assumed roughly uniform sequencing depth across donors, an assumption that may not hold. Because counts were too low, about 18 rarely observed V segments, including chromosome 9 orphons, were excluded from the earlier analysis of a few hundred of the donors. In vitro tests confirmed that a few of the cytomegalovirus-associated TCR beta chains recognize cytomegalovirus antigens. In a later analysis, 15,000 to 20,000 TCR beta sequences were associated with specific HLA alleles at a false discovery rate of 0.05. An association between a missense DCLRE1C variant and V-gene and J-gene trimming of TCR beta chains was found in a later genetic analysis and replicated in an independent cohort. A further reported finding was that TCR beta sequences accurately predicted the HLA-A and HLA-B alleles for most subjects in the first cohort. An earlier analysis of approximately 570 of the donors showed that most TCR beta V segments appeared in productive rearrangements either about 87% or about 30% of the time, which broadly matched IMGT annotations. The classifier was reported to diagnose cytomegalovirus status with high specificity and sensitivity in both the original and validation cohorts. The study gave a list of under 200 TCR beta chains associated with cytomegalovirus. According to a later analysis, parvovirus B19, influenza, CMV and Epstein-Barr virus appeared linked to several top co-occurrence clusters. In a later analysis, HLA-associated TCR beta chains were found to be more clonally expanded and to have lower generation probabilities than equally common non-associated chains. The authors suggested that the approach could potentially be generalized to other disease states and immunological phenotypes. In a later analysis, the rate of TCR association differed among HLA loci, with DRB1 alleles having the most associated TCRs and HLA-C alleles having the fewest. The only immune exposure information available for the cohort was CMV serostatus. This cohort had only TCR beta chains sequenced, and the lack of alpha or paired-chain data limited which features could be detected. In a later genetic analysis, fewer N-insertions in productive TCRs were reported among donors in an Asian-associated ancestry cluster than the approximately 630-donor mean. Because HLA typing was missing for some donors at each locus, association tests included only the typed subset. According to a later analysis, most CMV-associated TCR beta chains appeared to be HLA-restricted, and the HLA associations seemed to be driven largely by CMV exposure. Linkage disequilibrium might explain the correlated functional status among segregating V segments, but an unknown experimental factor could not be ruled out. Across donors, most TCR sequences were observed very rarely, whereas some public TCRs were present in many individuals. Assigning TCR associations to individual alleles was difficult when HLA alleles, especially DR and DQ, strongly co-occurred.

The cohort comprised several hundred healthy bone marrow donors. At the time of sampling, every cohort member was nominally healthy, though immune exposures that went unrecorded were likely present. The donor tested CMV seropositive and was one of the 289 seropositive cohort members. Each donor provided a peripheral blood sample, and peripheral blood mononuclear cells were used for TCR beta sequencing. The Qiagen DNeasy Blood Extraction Kit was used to extract genomic DNA from the blood cell samples. Points on this clone: This clone's antigen is unknown. Base qualities are not recorded, but no much larger clone differs from it by a single base.

Library creation used the immunoSEQ multiplex PCR assay. A mixture of 60 forward primers for TCR Vbeta segments and 13 reverse primers for TCR Jbeta segments was used in the multiplex PCR. The CDR3 region of rearranged TCR beta genes was amplified from genomic DNA with a multiplex PCR assay. Amplified TCR beta libraries were sequenced as 87-base-pair reads on the Illumina HiSeq System. The authors' analysis ran thus. In a later analysis, roughly 80 million unique TCR beta chains were counted across the approximately 640 repertoires, and roughly 10 million of these chains were shared by at least two donors. A nearest-neighbor algorithm error-corrected the raw reads and collapsed the reads into unique sequences, merging closely related sequences to remove PCR and sequencing errors. Alignment of CDR3 sequences to IMGT reference sequences was used to assign V, D and J gene segments. For a sequence to be retained, at least a six-nucleotide match to both a V gene segment and a J gene segment was required. A rearrangement was called productive if the CDR3 had no stop codons and remained in frame with V and J, and every other rearrangement was called non-productive. CDR3 was defined by IMGT convention, running from the second conserved V-encoded cysteine to the conserved J-encoded phenylalanine. Sequences without an unambiguous match to a single V gene segment were excluded from the earlier analysis of 450 to 650 of the donors. An earlier analysis of under 750 of the donors called V segments functional above 56.7% productive rearrangements and segregating when the between-donor standard deviation exceeded 5%. A statistical classification framework was built to diagnose cytomegalovirus status from the catalog of TCR beta chain sequences. In a later analysis, V and J genes were assigned by comparing TCR nucleotide sequences against IMGT/GENE-DB human TR gene sequences. A later analysis assigned CDR3 sequences and most-parsimonious VDJ recombination scenarios with the TCRdist pipeline. In a later analysis, each TCR beta chain was defined by its CDR3 amino acid sequence together with its V-gene family, and reads without a unique V-gene family were excluded. To address suspected cross-contamination and a sequencing artifact, a later analysis removed roughly 580 highly shared, low-generation-probability nucleotide sequences. For each public chain, a later analysis derived a clonal expansion index from normalized ranks of inferred template counts within each repertoire. In a later analysis, generation probabilities were computed using a VDJ recombination model fitted to out-of-frame rearrangements, and the results were checked against IGoR. Hypergeometric tests were used in a later analysis to score TCR-TCR, TCR-HLA and TCR-CMV co-occurrence, with a repertoire-size bias correction applied to the TCR pairs. A later analysis estimated false discovery rates by permuting HLA or CMV assignments 20 times. In a later analysis, co-occurring TCRs were grouped using DBSCAN, with TCRdist sequence similarity added in when clustering inside HLA-allele-positive subsets. Co-occurrence clustering excluded repertoires with fewer than 30,000 or more than 120,000 public chains, plus five with anomalous nucleotide sharing. Sourced from immuneACCESS, this table was stored by TCRdb with only in-frame sequences that have V and J called. A share of the clones is absent; for the studies checked, an unresolved V gene accounts for under half, and the remainder has no known explanation. The V and J calls and clone size come from that table; D and trimming were worked out from the DNA. Here the sample has about 190,000 clones; around 80% occur a single time. 6.3% of the sample is in the top ten clones.

This receptor was taken from a middle-aged man in good health and CMV-seropositive. Sequencing used PBMCs.

The encoded CDR3 is CASSSPLPNEQYF. The DNA sequence reads TGTGCCAGCAGCTCACCCCTCCCTAACGAGCAGTACTTC. The chain employs TRBV28 and TRBJ2-7, with the D gene not confidently named. The CDR3 starts with the cysteine, ends with the phenylalanine, and has 13 residues. Only the CDR3 DNA stays, 39 bases, in frame from base 1. The germline V gene specifies MDHEN as CDR1 and SYDVKM as CDR2. Relative to germline, V is 6 bases shorter and J is 5 bases shorter, with 14 bases between their ends. The full variable domain, completed from the reference TRBV28 and TRBJ2-7 proteins outside the CDR3, reads DVKVTQSSRYLVKRTGEKVFLECVQDMDHENMFWYRQDPGLGLRLIYFSYDVKMKEKGDIPEGYSVSREKKERFSLILESASTNQTSMYLCASSSPLPNEQYFGPGTRLTVT.